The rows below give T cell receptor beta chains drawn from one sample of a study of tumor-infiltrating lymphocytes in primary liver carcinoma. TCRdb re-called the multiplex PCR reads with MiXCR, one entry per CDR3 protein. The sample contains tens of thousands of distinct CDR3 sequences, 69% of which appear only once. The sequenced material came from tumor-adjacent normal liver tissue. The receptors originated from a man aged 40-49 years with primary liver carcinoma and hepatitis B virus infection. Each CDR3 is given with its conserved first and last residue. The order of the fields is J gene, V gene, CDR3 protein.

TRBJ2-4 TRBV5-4 CASSMGREMNIHYF
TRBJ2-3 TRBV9 CASSVLAGASTDTQYF
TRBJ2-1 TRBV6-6 CVSSYPRGVEQFF
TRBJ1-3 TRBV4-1 CASSPTGGIGNTIYF
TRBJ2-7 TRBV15 CATSRDKGADGQYF
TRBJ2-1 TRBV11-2 CASSLDIRDEQLF
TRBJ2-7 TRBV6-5 CGSCPGTGRYEQYF
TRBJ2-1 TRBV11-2 CASGLDRGNNEQFF
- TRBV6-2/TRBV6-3 CASSYAGWRQPQYF
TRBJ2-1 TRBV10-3 CAVRASGRINEQFF
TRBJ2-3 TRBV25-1 CASSELASGADTQYF
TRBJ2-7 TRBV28 CVSSLSNEQYF
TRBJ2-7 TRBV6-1 CAISPPGLAGGDEKYF
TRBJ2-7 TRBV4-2 CDSSQAASGVSYEQYF
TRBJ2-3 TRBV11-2 CAGTPPGWADTQYF
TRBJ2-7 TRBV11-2 CASSFMTDPDYDQCF
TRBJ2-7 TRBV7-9 CANSFTAGDPNEQYF
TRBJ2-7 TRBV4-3 CASSQDRGTPYEQYF
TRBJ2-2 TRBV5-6 CASSLHKAGYTGELFF
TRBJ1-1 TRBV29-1 CSVSTGQGALSTEVFF
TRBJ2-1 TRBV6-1 CASSVKLTYNEQFF
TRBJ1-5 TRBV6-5 CASSPRTGVISNQPQHF
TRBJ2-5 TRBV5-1 CASMPGGAEGKETQYF
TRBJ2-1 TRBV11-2 CASSAILSSYNELFF
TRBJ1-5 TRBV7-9 CASSLSAGTGGNQPQHF
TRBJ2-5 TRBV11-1 CASSGQVDVETHYF
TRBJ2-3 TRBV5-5 CASSLGDREADTHYF
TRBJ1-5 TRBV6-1 CASSPGGGNQPQHF
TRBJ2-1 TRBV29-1 CSVGRQLAYNEQFF
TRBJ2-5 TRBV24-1 CATSDPTGRGETQYF
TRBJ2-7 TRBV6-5 CASSAHLLAVTSVYEQYF
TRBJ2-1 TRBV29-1 CSVGAEWNEQFF
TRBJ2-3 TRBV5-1 CASSLGHNTYTQYF
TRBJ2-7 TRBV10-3 CAISDPTGRGAGEQYF
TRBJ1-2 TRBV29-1 CSVALRGDYGYTF
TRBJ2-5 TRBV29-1 CSVEGPLGITQYF
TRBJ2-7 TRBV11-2 CVSSLTDGAYEQHF
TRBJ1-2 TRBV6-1 CANSETLGDYGYTF
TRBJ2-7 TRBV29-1 CSVAHRAPYEQYF
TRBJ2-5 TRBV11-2 CASRYNGQETQSF
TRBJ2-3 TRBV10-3 CAISSLARKGDTQYF
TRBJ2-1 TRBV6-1 CASAPYLSGGYNEQFF
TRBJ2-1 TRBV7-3 CASSPGTGSGNEQFF
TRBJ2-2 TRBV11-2 CASSSRQASNTGELFF
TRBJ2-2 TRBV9 CASSPNTGELFF
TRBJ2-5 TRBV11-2 CASRLARLALVKKETQYF
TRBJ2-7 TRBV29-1 CSARAGDSYEQYF
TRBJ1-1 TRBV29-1 CSDSAGRDMNTEAFF
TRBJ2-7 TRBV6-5 CASRHRLAGEYEQYF
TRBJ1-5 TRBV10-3 CVTTGTDQAPQHF
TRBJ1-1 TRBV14 CASSQDVDRVARRLGTEAFF
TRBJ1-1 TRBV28 CACSDGQGAEAFF
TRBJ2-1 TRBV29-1 CSVGRQLAYNVQFF
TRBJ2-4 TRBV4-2 CAGSPEGGGTKNIQYF
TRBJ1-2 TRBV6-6 CASNSGTEYGYTF
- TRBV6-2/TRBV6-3 CASSSDSYSNQPQYF
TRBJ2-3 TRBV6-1 CANSEVIASSGFGTDTQYF
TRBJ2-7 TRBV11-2 CASSFGGTSEQYF
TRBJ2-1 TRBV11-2 CASSPVTSSYNEQLF
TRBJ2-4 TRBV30 CAWSVLGTGTIKYF